The TCR beta chain described here comes from a study of OX40 agonist ivuxolimab in advanced cancers. The CDR3 is 14 residues long. Germline V gene lookup returns CDR1 MNHEY and CDR2 SVGAGI. V shed 6 bases and J shed 3 bases, with 12 bases lying between them. Only in-frame clones appear in the TCRdb table, and some are missing; sequencing was by immunoSEQ multiplex PCR. This repertoire shows 68,000 or so clones, around 93% found once; its top ten account for 0.85% to 1.2%. Sequencing was performed on CD4+ or CD8+ T cells sorted from blood, taken in a trial of the OX40 agonist ivuxolimab. The sequence came from an adult with an advanced solid tumor such as melanoma, head and neck, liver or kidney cancer. This rearrangement joins TRBV6-5 to TRBJ1-5; tentative D call: TRBD1 (6 bases). The CDR3 protein is CASRGAGANQPQHF. Here the CDR3 DNA reads TGTGCCAGCAGGGGGGCGGGGGCCAATCAGCCCCAGCATTTT.